The clone carrying this T cell receptor (beta chain) was counted many times. Its antigen is still unknown. Per the authors' pipeline: The study built a papillary thyroid cancer distant-metastasis classifier from CDR3 differences across clinicopathological groups. TCRdb reassembled clones from the PCR reads with MiXCR. For this entry, the V and J calls and clone size follow TCRdb and not the study's own pipeline. Of approximately 34,000 clones detected, roughly 17% appear once; the ten largest clones hold around 3%. This sample is drawn from a study of metastatic and nonmetastatic thyroid tumors. Study-level background: Patients with malignant and benign thyroid disease provided blood and tumor or nodule tissue, whose repertoires were compared.

Study results and caveats: Patients with malignant thyroid tumors reportedly had significantly higher TCR beta diversity than those with benign nodules, in blood and tumor.

The ends lost 6 bases at V and 3 bases at J; junction bases unmatched: 10. CDR3 size: 15 residues. The germline V gene encodes CDR1 MNHEY and CDR2 SVGEGT. No treatment of any kind had been given to any patient before thyroid surgery. The V gene is TRBV6-2 or TRBV6-3, the J gene TRBJ2-7; TRBD1 agrees at 8 bases. The sample comprised blood. This clonotype was sampled from a female donor with papillary thyroid cancer or a benign thyroid nodule (not recorded which). Some clones in this sample may be carry-over from other donors' samples. Written as DNA, the CDR3 is TGTGCCAGCAGAACCGACAGGGGCGGTTACTACGAGCAGTACTTC. Residues: CASRTDRGGYYEQYF.